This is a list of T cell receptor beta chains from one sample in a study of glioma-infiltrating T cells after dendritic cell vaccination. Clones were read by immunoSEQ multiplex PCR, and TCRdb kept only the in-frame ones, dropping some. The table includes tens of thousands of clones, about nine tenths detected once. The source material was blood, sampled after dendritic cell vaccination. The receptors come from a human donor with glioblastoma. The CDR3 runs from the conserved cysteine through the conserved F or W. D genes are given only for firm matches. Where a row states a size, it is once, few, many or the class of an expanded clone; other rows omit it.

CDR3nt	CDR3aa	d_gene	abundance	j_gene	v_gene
TGCAGCGTTGATACTAGCTGGGCCTACAATGAGCAGTTCTTC	CSVDTSWAYNEQFF	-	few	TRBJ2-1	TRBV29-1
TGCAGTGCACTGGAGACCCAGTACTTC	CSALETQYF	-	-	TRBJ2-5	TRBV20-1
TGCGCCAGCAGCTTCCTACGAGCGGATGAGCAGTTCTTC	CASSFLRADEQFF	-	once	TRBJ2-1	TRBV5-1
TGTGCCAGCAGTGGGACTAGCGGGACACCTTCAGATACGCAGTATTTT	CASSGTSGTPSDTQYF	TRBD2	-	TRBJ2-3	TRBV2
TGTGCCAGCAGCCTAGGAGGTCGTGGGGAGACCCAGTACTTC	CASSLGGRGETQYF	-	-	TRBJ2-5	TRBV7-9
TGTGCCTGTCGTTATTACAATGAGCAGTTCTTC	CACRYYNEQFF	-	-	TRBJ2-1	TRBV30
TGTGCCAGCAGCGCCCAAGAACCGGGACAAAACACTGAAGCTTTCTTT	CASSAQEPGQNTEAFF	-	once	TRBJ1-1	TRBV9
TGTGCCAGCACCCCTAGCGGGGTCTACGAGCAGTACTTC	CASTPSGVYEQYF	TRBD2	-	TRBJ2-7	TRBV6-6
TGCAGCGTTTTAGACAGGCTCAGCACAGATACGCAGTATTTT	CSVLDRLSTDTQYF	-	-	TRBJ2-3	TRBV29-1
TGTGCCAGCAGTCCATGGGCCCGCGGGCAGGGGGCATGGTCCAAAAACATTCAGTACTTC	CASSPWARGQGAWSKNIQYF	TRBD1	-	TRBJ2-4	TRBV28
TGTGCCAGCAGCTTAGAAAAGCTTCCGCAGTTCTTC	CASSLEKLPQFF	-	-	TRBJ2-1	TRBV11-2
TGTGCCAGCGGGGCTAACTCTGGAAACACCATATATTTT	CASGANSGNTIYF	-	-	TRBJ1-3	TRBV7-2
TGTGCCAGCAATCAAGCGGGCGCGAACACCGGGGAGCTGTTTTTT	CASNQAGANTGELFF	-	-	TRBJ2-2	TRBV2
TGTGCCAGCTCACCACAGCAGGGATTCCACGAGCAGTACTTC	CASSPQQGFHEQYF	-	-	TRBJ2-7	TRBV18
TGTGCCAGTATCCCAACAGGGCCGGTCACCGGGGAGCTGTTTTTT	CASIPTGPVTGELFF	-	few	TRBJ2-2	TRBV19
TGTGCCAGCAGCCATGGTCCGGACAGGTCGCAGTACTTC	CASSHGPDRSQYF	TRBD1	-	TRBJ2-7	TRBV7-2
TGTGCCAGCAGCTCCCTAGCGGATCGAGCCTACAATGAGCAGTTCTTC	CASSSLADRAYNEQFF	TRBD2	-	TRBJ2-1	TRBV11-2
TGTGCCATCAGTGAGGACAGGGGGGGGAATACGCAGTATTTT	CAISEDRGGNTQYF	TRBD1	-	TRBJ2-3	TRBV10-3
TGTGCCAGCAGCCTCGAAAGGACAGGGGGCTCGAACATTCAGTACTTC	CASSLERTGGSNIQYF	TRBD1	-	TRBJ2-4	TRBV7-8
TGTGCCAGTAGTATAGTATTGGGAGGTCGGGAGCAGTTCTTC	CASSIVLGGREQFF	-	-	TRBJ2-1	TRBV19
TGTGCCAGTTCGGGGGGGCGGATTAAGTTCTTC	CASSGGRIKFF	TRBD2	few	TRBJ2-1	TRBV9
TGCGCCAGCAGCCAAGGAGGCGGGAGGGAAGAGACCCAGTACTTC	CASSQGGGREETQYF	TRBD2	-	TRBJ2-5	TRBV4-1
TGTGCCAGCAGTTCCCCTAGGTTTACAGGCCAAAACTATGGCTACACCTTC	CASSSPRFTGQNYGYTF	-	once	TRBJ1-2	TRBV28
TGTGCCAGCAGTGAGCCCGACAGGGGTCCAAGGTCTATTAACTATGGCTACACCTTC	CASSEPDRGPRSINYGYTF	TRBD1	-	TRBJ1-2	TRBV6-1
TGCGCCAGCAGCCTAGCCGGGACAGCAACTAATGAAAAACTGTTTTTT	CASSLAGTATNEKLFF	TRBD1	-	TRBJ1-4	TRBV4-1
-	CGYECQTGQGDGNTIYF	-	few	TRBJ1-3	TRBV28
TGTGCCAGCAGTGAACGCGGGGGTGGCTACGAGCAGTACTTC	CASSERGGGYEQYF	TRBD2	-	TRBJ2-7	TRBV6-1
TGTGCCAGCACGAATACAGCGGGGACCTCCTACGAGCAGTACTTC	CASTNTAGTSYEQYF	TRBD2	-	TRBJ2-7	TRBV6-6
TGCGCCAGCAGTTCCGGGACAGGGGTTAACGAGCAGTACTTC	CASSSGTGVNEQYF	TRBD1	-	TRBJ2-7	TRBV4-1
TGTGCCAGCGAAGGGACTAGCGCCTATTCCTCCTACAATGAGCAGTTCTTC	CASEGTSAYSSYNEQFF	-	-	TRBJ2-1	TRBV21-1
TGTGCCAGCAGTGGTACAGGGGGGTACGAGCAGTACTTC	CASSGTGGYEQYF	TRBD1	-	TRBJ2-7	TRBV27
TGCGCCAGCAGCTTTGACAGGGGAAACACTGAAGCTTTCTTT	CASSFDRGNTEAFF	TRBD1	-	TRBJ1-1	TRBV5-1
TGTGCCAGCAGCGTAGGCGTCCAGCGGGAGACGGTCCAGTTCTTC	CASSVGVQRETVQFF	TRBD2	once	TRBJ2-1	TRBV9
TGTGCCATCAGTGGGGGCGACACCGGGGAGCTGTTTTTT	CAISGGDTGELFF	-	-	TRBJ2-2	TRBV10-3
TGTGCTAGTGGTTTGGGTGGGAGCTCCTACAATGAGCAGTTCTTC	CASGLGGSSYNEQFF	-	-	TRBJ2-1	TRBV12-5
TGTGCCAGCAGCCCCCAGACAGGGTTGAACACTGAAGCTTTCTTT	CASSPQTGLNTEAFF	TRBD1	once	TRBJ1-1	TRBV5-5
TGCGCCAGCAGCAACAACGACAGGGTGGTCACCTACAATGAGCAGTTCTTC	CASSNNDRVVTYNEQFF	TRBD1	-	TRBJ2-1	TRBV5-1
TGCGCCAGCAGCTGGGTAGCGGCGGGCCCCTACGAGCAGTACTTC	CASSWVAAGPYEQYF	-	-	TRBJ2-7	TRBV5-1
TGTGCCAGTAGTGGCCGAGGGGGTTCGAATGAAAAACTGTTTTTT	CASSGRGGSNEKLFF	-	-	TRBJ1-4	TRBV19
TGTGCCAGCAGTTTACGTGGGTGGGCTAGGGGAGAGACCCAGTACTTC	CASSLRGWARGETQYF	-	once	TRBJ2-5	TRBV27
TGTGCCAGCAGCTATGGGGGACTAGCGGGAGTCAATGAGCAGTTCTTC	CASSYGGLAGVNEQFF	TRBD2	-	TRBJ2-1	TRBV5-4
TGTGCCAGCAGCCGTAGGGGGGCGGGAGCCACCGGGGAGCTGTTTTTT	CASSRRGAGATGELFF	-	-	TRBJ2-2	TRBV5-6
TGTGCCAGCAGTGAAATGTTAGCGGGAGGCGGCGAGCAGTTCTTC	CASSEMLAGGGEQFF	TRBD2	once	TRBJ2-1	TRBV6-1
TGTGCCAGCAGTTTGGAGCGGGCGTGGACTGGGAGTGAAAAACTGTTTTTT	CASSLERAWTGSEKLFF	-	-	TRBJ1-4	TRBV28
TGTGCCAGCAGCCAAGTGTTTCCAGGGTCGTTCACCGGGGAGCTGTTTTTT	CASSQVFPGSFTGELFF	-	once	TRBJ2-2	TRBV4-2
TGTGCCAGCTCACCACTACAACAACCTAACTATGGCTACACCTTC	CASSPLQQPNYGYTF	-	-	TRBJ1-2	TRBV18
TGTGCCAGCAGCGGGACAGGGTCAGATACGCAGTATTTT	CASSGTGSDTQYF	TRBD1	-	TRBJ2-3	TRBV11-1